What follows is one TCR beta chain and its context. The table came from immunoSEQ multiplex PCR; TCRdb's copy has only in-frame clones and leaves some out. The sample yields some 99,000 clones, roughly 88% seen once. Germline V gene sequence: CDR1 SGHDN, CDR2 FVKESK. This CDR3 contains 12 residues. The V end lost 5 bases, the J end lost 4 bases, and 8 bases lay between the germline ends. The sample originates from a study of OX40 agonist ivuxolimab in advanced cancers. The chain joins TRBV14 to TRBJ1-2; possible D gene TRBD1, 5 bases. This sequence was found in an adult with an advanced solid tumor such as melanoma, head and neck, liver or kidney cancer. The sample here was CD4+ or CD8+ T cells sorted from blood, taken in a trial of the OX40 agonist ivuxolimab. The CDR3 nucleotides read TGTGCCAGCAGCACTACAGGCTATGGCTACACCTTC. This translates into CASSTTGYGYTF. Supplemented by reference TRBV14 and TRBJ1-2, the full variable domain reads EAGVTQFPSHSVIEKGQTVTLRCDPISGHDNLYWYRRVMGKEIKFLLHFVKESKQDESGMPNNRFLAERTGGTYSTLKVQPAELEDSGVYFCASSTTGYGYTFGSGTRLTVV.